The clone carrying this T cell receptor (beta chain) showed up many times. Its matching antigen is unknown. The sample is drawn from a study of T cell repertoires in cytomegalovirus infection. Between the trimmed V and J ends, which lost 7 bases and 4 bases, there was a span of 10 bases. In germline, CDR1 is SGHVS, CDR2 FQNEAQ. The CDR3 has 12 amino acids. TCRdb reanalysed the reads using MiXCR and keeps one entry per CDR3 protein. The sample holds 700,000 to 850,000 distinct CDR3 sequences, about 31% seen once. The sequence came from a human donor in good health (CMV status not recorded). Some clones in this sample may be carry-over from other donors' samples. The sample was cultured CD8+ T cells from PBMCs, taken from culture after CMV antigen stimulation. V and J are TRBV7-8 and TRBJ2-5; TRBD2 might be the D (6 bases). The CDR3 nucleotides are TGTGCCAGCAATTGGGGGGTAGAGACCCAGTACTTC. Its translation: CASNWGVETQYF.